A selection of T cell receptor beta chains follows, all from one sample in a study of blood T cell repertoires in COVID-19. TCRdb's copy holds only in-frame clones and misses some; the assay was immunoSEQ multiplex PCR. Among around 160,000 clones listed, roughly 88% were seen once. The sequenced sample was PBMCs or T cells enriched from blood (not recorded which). The receptor source for this set is a woman aged 55-69 years who had recovered from COVID-19. Each CDR3 is given with its conserved first and last residue. D genes are given only for firm matches. Part of the rows lack a size; the others show once, few, many or a class for expanded clones.

>.|TRBJ2-3|.|13|TRBV13
CASSLGPLDTQYF
TGTGCCAGCAGCTTAGGGCCACTAGATACGCAGTATTTT
>many|TRBJ1-4|.|16|TRBV27
CASSLSKQTTNEKLFF
TGTGCCAGCAGTTTATCGAAGCAAACCACTAATGAAAAACTGTTTTTT
>.|TRBJ2-3|TRBD1|15|TRBV10-3
CAISQRDRESDTQYF
TGTGCCATCAGTCAGAGGGACAGGGAATCAGATACGCAGTATTTT
>.|TRBJ2-1|.|12|TRBV5-4
CASSSRDSGQFF
TGTGCCAGCAGCTCCCGGGACTCAGGGCAGTTCTTC
>.|TRBJ1-5|.|16|TRBV5-6
CASSSWSTVSNQPQHF
TGTGCCAGCAGTTCTTGGTCAACAGTTAGCAATCAGCCCCAGCATTTT
>once|TRBJ2-5|TRBD2|16|TRBV12-5
CASGLVLGTSGETQYF
TGTGCTAGTGGTTTGGTACTAGGGACTAGCGGGGAGACCCAGTACTTC
>.|TRBJ2-7|.|12|TRBV10-2
CASSASGYEQYF
TGCGCCAGCAGTGCATCGGGGTACGAGCAGTACTTC
>.|TRBJ2-7|TRBD2|15|TRBV5-1
CASSALAGANYEQYF
TGCGCCAGCAGCGCGCTAGCGGGAGCGAACTACGAGCAGTACTTC
>.|TRBJ1-2|.|16|TRBV18
CASSPNLPQANYGYTF
TGTGCCAGCTCACCTAATTTACCCCAGGCTAACTATGGCTACACCTTC
>.|TRBJ1-3|.|13|TRBV12-3/TRBV12-4
CASRASVGNTIYF
TGTGCCAGCAGGGCCTCCGTAGGAAACACCATATATTTT
>.|TRBJ1-5|.|14|TRBV2
CASNSGMGNQPQHF
TGTGCCAGCAACTCGGGGATGGGCAATCAGCCCCAGCATTTT
>.|TRBJ1-2|.|13|TRBV18
CASSPPMGLGYTF
TGTGCCAGCTCACCACCCATGGGCTTAGGCTACACCTTC
>.|TRBJ2-1|.|13|TRBV12-3/TRBV12-4
CASSSRQRDGWFF
TGTGCCAGCAGTTCCCGACAGAGAGATGGGTGGTTCTTC
>.|TRBJ1-6|TRBD1|15|TRBV20-1
CSASTGGSLSSPLHF
TGCAGTGCTAGTACAGGGGGATCTCTGTCTTCACCCCTCCACTTT
>once|TRBJ1-2|.|15|TRBV11-2
CASSSLRGWGYGYTF
TGTGCCAGCAGCTCCCTCAGGGGCTGGGGCTATGGCTACACCTTC
>.|TRBJ1-5|TRBD1|14|TRBV5-1
CASSQGDPNQPQHF
TGCGCCAGCAGCCAGGGGGATCCCAATCAGCCCCAGCATTTT
>.|TRBJ2-3|.|14|TRBV7-3
CASSLSLGTDTQYF
TGTGCCAGCAGCTTGTCACTTGGCACAGATACGCAGTATTTT
>.|TRBJ2-1|.|15|TRBV7-2
CASSRTASTYNEQFF
TGTGCCAGCAGCCGGACAGCTAGTACTTACAATGAGCAGTTCTTC
>.|TRBJ1-2|TRBD1|19|TRBV4-1
CASRPLGRQGRAVAYGYTF
TGCGCCAGCAGACCCCTTGGGAGACAGGGCCGGGCCGTAGCCTATGGCTACACCTTC